The clone carrying this T cell receptor (beta chain) has more than one count but fewer than ten. What it recognizes is unknown. This record belongs to a study of cytomegalovirus exposure and HLA in healthy donors. Clones were sequenced by immunoSEQ multiplex PCR, and TCRdb holds only the in-frame ones, with some missing. This sample has some 170,000 clones, with around nine tenths found just once. Study conclusions and caveats: For cytomegalovirus status, the classifier reportedly gave diagnoses with high specificity and sensitivity. Rare TCR sequences dominated, though some public TCRs recurred in many donors.

Per the germline V gene, CDR1 is SGHDN and CDR2 is FVKESK. This CDR3 spans 16 amino acids. V shed 2 bases and J shed 0 bases, with 12 bases lying between them. This TCR derives from a woman aged 18-29 years in good health and CMV-seronegative. This chain connects TRBV14 to TRBJ2-3; tentatively, D is TRBD2 (5 bases). The sequencing input was PBMCs. The CDR3 DNA is TGTGCCAGCAGCCAATTGGGCAGGACTAGCACAGATACGCAGTATTTT. It yields the protein CASSQLGRTSTDTQYF.